In its sample, the clone carrying this TCR beta chain was seen a few times. This sample was included in a study of cytomegalovirus exposure and HLA in healthy donors. PCR primers comprised 60 Vbeta and 13 Jbeta primers. Libraries were prepared by immunoSEQ multiplex PCR; TCRdb keeps only in-frame clonotypes and omits some of them. The data show 120,000 or so clones, around 79% seen once. Trimming removed 5 bases at V and 3 bases at J, with 10 bases between. CDR3 length: 13 amino acids. Germline V gene data show CDR1 as LNHDA and CDR2 as SQIVND (reference sequence). This chain uses TRBV19 with TRBJ1-2; no firm D call. The sample was PBMCs. This TCR was recovered from a woman in her thirties or forties in good health and CMV-seronegative. The CDR3 DNA reads TGTGCCAGTAGTTTGGAGAGCCACTATGGCTACACCTTC. Its translation: CASSLESHYGYTF.